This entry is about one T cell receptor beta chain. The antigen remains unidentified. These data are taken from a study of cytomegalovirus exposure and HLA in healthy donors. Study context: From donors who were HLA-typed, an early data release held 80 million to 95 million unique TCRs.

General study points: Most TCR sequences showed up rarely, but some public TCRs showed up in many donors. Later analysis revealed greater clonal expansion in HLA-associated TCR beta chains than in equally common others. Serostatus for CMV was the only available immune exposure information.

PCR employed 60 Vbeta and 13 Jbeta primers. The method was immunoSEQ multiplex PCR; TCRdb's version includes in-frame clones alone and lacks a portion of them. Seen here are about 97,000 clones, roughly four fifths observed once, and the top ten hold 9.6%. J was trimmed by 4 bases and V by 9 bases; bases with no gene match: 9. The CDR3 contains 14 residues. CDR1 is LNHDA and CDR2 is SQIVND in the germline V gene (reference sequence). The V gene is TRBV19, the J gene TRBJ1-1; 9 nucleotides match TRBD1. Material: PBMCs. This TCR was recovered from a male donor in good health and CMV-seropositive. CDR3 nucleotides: TGTGCCAGCCTCCGGGACAGGGATTTCACTGAAGCTTTCTTT. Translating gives CASLRDRDFTEAFF.